This T cell receptor beta chain originates from a study of cytomegalovirus exposure and HLA in healthy donors. The PCR made use of 60 Vbeta and 13 Jbeta primers. Sequenced by immunoSEQ multiplex PCR; TCRdb stores in-frame clones only, minus some. The table shows about 170,000 clones, with roughly 87% occurring only once. The clonotype originates from a girl between 10 and 17 years old in good health and CMV-seropositive. The sequenced sample was PBMCs.

The CDR3, as DNA: TGTGCCAGCAGCTTGAGGGGACTCGATAGTCTGAGGCAGTTCTTC. Its translation: CASSLRGLDSLRQFF. The V call is TRBV5-6, the J call TRBJ2-1; D perhaps matches TRBD2 (6 bases). Germline V lookup: CDR1 SGHDT, CDR2 YYEEEE. V lost 1 base and J lost 12, with 20 bases in between. CDR3 length: 15 residues.